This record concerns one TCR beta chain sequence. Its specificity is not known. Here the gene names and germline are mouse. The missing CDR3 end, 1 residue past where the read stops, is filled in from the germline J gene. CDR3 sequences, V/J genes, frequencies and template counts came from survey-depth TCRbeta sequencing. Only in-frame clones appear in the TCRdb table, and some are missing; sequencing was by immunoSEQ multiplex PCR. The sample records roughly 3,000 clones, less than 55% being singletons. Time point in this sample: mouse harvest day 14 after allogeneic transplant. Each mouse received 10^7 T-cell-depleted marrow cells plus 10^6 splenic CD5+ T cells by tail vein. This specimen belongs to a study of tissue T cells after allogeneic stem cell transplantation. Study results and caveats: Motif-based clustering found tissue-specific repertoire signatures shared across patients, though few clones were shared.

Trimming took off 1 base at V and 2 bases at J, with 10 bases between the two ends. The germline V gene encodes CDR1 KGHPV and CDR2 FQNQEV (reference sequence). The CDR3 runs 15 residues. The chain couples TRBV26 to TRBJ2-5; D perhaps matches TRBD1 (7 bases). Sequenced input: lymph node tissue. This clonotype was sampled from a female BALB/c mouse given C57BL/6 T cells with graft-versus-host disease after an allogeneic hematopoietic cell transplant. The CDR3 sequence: CASSLYWDSQDTQYF. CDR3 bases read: TGTGCCAGCAGTCTGTACTGGGACAGCCAAGACACCCAGTAC.